The 8 T cell receptor beta chains listed next were all sequenced from one sample in a study of control samples from healthy donors and cancer patients. Measured with immunoSEQ multiplex PCR; TCRdb has only the in-frame clones, and not every one. The sample lists 170,000 or so clones, approximately 94% occurring once. The sample comprised blood. The receptors originated from a woman between 18 and 29 years old in good health.

The chain couples TRBV28 to TRBJ1-5; 8 bases are shared with TRBD1. Germline V gene data show CDR1 as MDHEN and CDR2 as SYDVKM. The CDR3 totals 13 residues. The trim removed 11 bases at V and 4 bases at J, leaving 7 bases unmatched. The CDR3 DNA reads as TGTGCCGCGGACAGGGAGATGAATCAGCCCCAGCATTTT. Amino acid sequence: CAADREMNQPQHF.

The chain combines TRBV15 with TRBJ2-7; the match to TRBD2 covers 7 bases. Germline lookup yields CDR1 LNHNV and CDR2 YYDKDF (reference sequence). The CDR3 sequence is 18 residues long. The junction had 13 bases not matched to a gene; V was cut back by 0 bases and J by 2 bases. In DNA, the CDR3 is TGTGCCACCAGCAGAGACAGGGCGATAGCGGGCCTTACCTACGAGCAGTACTTC. This gives the protein CATSRDRAIAGLTYEQYF. The variable domain in full, completed from reference TRBV15 and TRBJ2-7, reads DAMVIQNPRYQVTQFGKPVTLSCSQTLNHNVMYWYQQKSSQAPKLLFHYYDKDFNNEADTPDNFQSRRPNTSFCFLDIRSPGLGDTAMYLCATSRDRAIAGLTYEQYFGPGTRLTVT.

The CDR3 DNA follows: TGTGCCAGCAGCATCCCCGGGACAGAAAATGGCTACACCTTC. Encoded protein: CASSIPGTENGYTF. V gene TRBV7-2 combines with J gene TRBJ1-2; 7 bases map to TRBD1. This CDR3 has 14 amino acids. V dropped 5 bases and J dropped 6; count of bases not matched to a gene: 9. Germline V gene data show CDR1 as SGHTA and CDR2 as FQGNSA.

The chain combines TRBV29-1 with TRBJ1-2, with a tentative D call TRBD1 (5 bases). Germline values: CDR1 SQVTM, CDR2 ANQGSEA. The CDR3 runs to 12 residues. Trimming pared 1 base from V and 8 bases from J, leaving 11 bases between. The CDR3 protein is CSVEVGGWGYTF. The CDR3 coding sequence is TGCAGCGTTGAAGTCGGGGGTTGGGGCTACACCTTC.

The chain links TRBV2 to TRBJ1-4, with unresolved D. Trimming cost V 9 bases and J 8 bases, with 7 bases left between them. The germline CDR1 and CDR2 sequences are SNHLY and FYNNEI. The CDR3 extends over 10 amino acids. The CDR3 DNA is TGTGCCAGTAGTTTGGAAAAACTGTTTTTT. Translated, it gives CASSLEKLFF.

CDR3 coding DNA: TGTGCCAGCAGCCGCACAGGGAACAATGAGCAGTTCTTC. This sequence encodes CASSRTGNNEQFF. The genes are TRBV6-5 and TRBJ2-1, with TRBD1 as a possible D gene (6 bases). This CDR3 has 13 amino acids. Germline V lookup: CDR1 MNHEY, CDR2 SVGAGI. V lost 6 bases, J lost 5 bases, and 11 bases lay in between.

The CDR3: CASSLLGNYGYTF. The CDR3 nucleotides read TGTGCCAGCTCCCTATTGGGAAACTATGGCTACACCTTC. The chain employs TRBV18 and TRBJ1-2; D gene unclear. The V and J ends lost 6 bases and 2 bases respectively, with 10 bases between them. The length of the CDR3 is 13 residues. The V gene's germline CDR1 is KGHSH and CDR2 LQKENI. Looking up the rest from reference TRBV18 and TRBJ1-2 gives the full variable domain: NAGVMQNPRHLVRRRGQEARLRCSPMKGHSHVYWYRQLPEEGLKFMVYLQKENIIDESGMPKERFSAEFPKEGPSILRIQQVVRGDSAAYFCASSLLGNYGYTFGSGTRLTVV.

The chain carries TRBV3-1 (or the pseudogene TRBV3-2) and TRBJ2-3, with D uncertain. The germline V and J ends were trimmed by 0 bases and 5 bases, with 6 bases remaining between them. CDR3 length: 13 amino acids. Germline CDR1 LGHDT, CDR2 YNNKEL (reference sequence). In nucleotides, the CDR3 is TGTGCCAGCAGCCAAGATAGAAGAGATACGCAGTATTTT. This sequence encodes CASSQDRRDTQYF.